This T cell receptor beta chain was sequenced in a study of cytomegalovirus exposure and HLA in healthy donors. Sequencing used immunoSEQ multiplex PCR; TCRdb keeps in-frame clones, though not all of them. The sample contains 65,000 to 95,000 clones, approximately 93% of which appear only once. Remarks on this clone: Its antigen is unidentified.

The donors were in the 120-subject validation cohort, distinct from the 666-subject first cohort. Study-level results: Both high specificity and high sensitivity reportedly marked the classifier's diagnosis of cytomegalovirus status. It was found in a later analysis that first-cohort TCR clusters tended to co-occur in the 130 or so validation repertoires. The study flagged 150 to 200 TCR beta chains as cytomegalovirus-associated.

The sample comprised PBMCs. The clonotype comes from a woman in her 30s in good health and CMV-seronegative.

The CDR3 loop reads CAWSQTPRGQNYGYTF. The CDR3 DNA follows: TGTGCCTGGAGCCAAACCCCCAGGGGGCAAAACTATGGCTACACCTTC. This rearrangement joins TRBV30 to TRBJ1-2, with 8 bases identical to TRBD1. There are 16 residues in the CDR3. From germline, CDR1 is GTSNPN and CDR2 SVGIG (reference sequence). V was pared by 3 bases and J by 2 bases, with 11 bases of the junction left unmatched.